The TCR beta chain under discussion was sequenced for a study of cytomegalovirus exposure and HLA in healthy donors. Study-level information: Later analysis reported that the roughly 110 validation repertoires shared the platform of the roughly 670 first-cohort repertoires.

Deletions cut 0 bases from V and 0 bases from J, with 11 bases between. This CDR3 comprises 16 residues. Germline V gene sequence: CDR1 MGHRA, CDR2 YSYEKL. Produced via immunoSEQ multiplex PCR; TCRdb's table is partial and in-frame only. The sample yields some 250,000 clones, 90% seen once. Study results and caveats: A subsequent analysis found that TCR clusters from the first cohort also tended to co-occur in the approximately 110 validation repertoires, with approximately 95% of cluster scores above 0. TCR beta chains numbering more than 150 were designated cytomegalovirus-associated. The classifier reportedly diagnosed cytomegalovirus status with high sensitivity and specificity.

Worth noting for this clone: Its antigen is currently unknown.

The sequence derives from a woman under 30 in good health and CMV-seronegative. The chain links TRBV4-1 to TRBJ1-1; D is perhaps TRBD1 (5 bases). The material sequenced was PBMCs. CDR3 protein: CASSQDDSGMNTEAFF. The CDR3 nucleotides are TGCGCCAGCAGCCAAGACGACAGTGGCATGAACACTGAAGCTTTCTTT.